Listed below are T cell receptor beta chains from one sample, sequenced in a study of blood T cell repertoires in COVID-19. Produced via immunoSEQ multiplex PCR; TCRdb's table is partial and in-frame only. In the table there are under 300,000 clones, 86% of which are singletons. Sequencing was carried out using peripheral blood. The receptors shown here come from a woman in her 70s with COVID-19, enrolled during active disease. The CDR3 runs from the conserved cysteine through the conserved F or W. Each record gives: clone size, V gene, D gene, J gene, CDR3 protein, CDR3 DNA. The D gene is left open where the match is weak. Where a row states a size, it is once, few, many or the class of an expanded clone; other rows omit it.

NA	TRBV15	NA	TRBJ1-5	CATSSSYSNQPQHF	TGTGCCACCAGCAGCTCGTATAGCAATCAGCCCCAGCATTTT
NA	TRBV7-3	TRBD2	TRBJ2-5	CASSALAGAQETQYF	TGTGCCAGCAGTGCACTAGCGGGGGCCCAAGAGACCCAGTACTTC
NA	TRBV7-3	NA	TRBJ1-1	CASSLTGGDGTEAFF	TGTGCCAGCAGCTTAACCGGGGGGGATGGCACTGAAGCTTTCTTT
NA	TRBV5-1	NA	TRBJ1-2	CASSPTGNYGYTF	TGCGCCAGCAGCCCCACAGGGAACTATGGCTACACCTTC
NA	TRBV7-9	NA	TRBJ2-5	CASSPSGETQYF	TGTGCCAGCAGCCCCTCCGGGGAGACCCAGTACTTC
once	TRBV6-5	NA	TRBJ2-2	CASSITGELFF	TGTGCCAGCAGCATTACCGGGGAGCTGTTTTTT
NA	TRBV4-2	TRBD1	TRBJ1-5	CASSQSGGQGDQPQHF	TGTGCCAGCAGCCAGTCAGGGGGACAGGGGGATCAGCCCCAGCATTTT
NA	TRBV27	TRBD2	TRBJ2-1	CASSPGLAGGGGRNEQFF	TGTGCCAGCAGTCCGGGACTAGCGGGGGGCGGGGGGCGGAATGAGCAGTTCTTC
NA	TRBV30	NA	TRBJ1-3	CAWSVPGARGGNTIYF	TGTGCCTGGAGTGTTCCAGGGGCTAGGGGAGGAAACACCATATATTTT
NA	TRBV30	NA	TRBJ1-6	CAWGRVLSSPLHF	TGTGCCTGGGGCAGGGTGCTGAGTTCACCCCTCCACTTT
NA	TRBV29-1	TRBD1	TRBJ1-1	CSVEDIGQGGGAFF	TGCAGCGTTGAAGATATCGGACAGGGAGGTGGAGCTTTCTTT
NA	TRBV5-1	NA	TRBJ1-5	CASSFLPGNNQPQHF	TGCGCCAGCAGCTTTTTGCCGGGAAACAATCAGCCCCAGCATTTT
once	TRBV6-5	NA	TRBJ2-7	CASRLRFGGHEQYF	TGTGCCAGCAGACTCCGGTTCGGTGGGCACGAGCAGTACTTC
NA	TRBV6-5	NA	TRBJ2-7	CASLPTLSYEQYF	TGTGCCAGCCTTCCGACACTCTCCTACGAGCAGTACTTC
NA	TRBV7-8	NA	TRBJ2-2	CASSPRSGGFTGELFF	TGTGCCAGCAGTCCTCGGAGCGGTGGGTTCACCGGGGAGCTGTTTTTT
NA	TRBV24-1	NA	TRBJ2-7	CATSDPGKFSYEQYF	TGTGCCACCAGTGATCCGGGAAAGTTCTCCTACGAGCAGTACTTC
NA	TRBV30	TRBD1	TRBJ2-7	CAWSAGTGLYEQYF	TGTGCCTGGAGTGCGGGGACAGGGCTCTACGAGCAGTACTTC
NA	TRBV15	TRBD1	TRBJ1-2	CATSREIGQGYGYTF	TGTGCCACCAGCAGAGAAATTGGACAGGGCTACGGCTACACCTTC
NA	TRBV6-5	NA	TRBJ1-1	CASSLRYTEAFF	TGTGCCAGCAGCTTGAGATACACTGAAGCTTTCTTT
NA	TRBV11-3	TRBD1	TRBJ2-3	CASSDRGTPDTQYF	TGTGCCAGCAGTGACAGGGGGACCCCAGATACGCAGTATTTT
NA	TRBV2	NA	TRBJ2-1	CARVTADNEQFF	TGTGCCAGAGTGACAGCCGACAATGAGCAGTTCTTC
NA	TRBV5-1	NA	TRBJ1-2	CASSLGTGSVYGYTF	TGCGCCAGCAGCTTGGGTACGGGGTCTGTCTATGGCTACACCTTC
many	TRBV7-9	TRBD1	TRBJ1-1	CASSSKDRLNTEAFF	TGTGCCAGCAGCTCCAAGGACAGGCTGAACACTGAAGCTTTCTTT
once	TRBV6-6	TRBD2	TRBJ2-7	CASSYSVRGEEQYF	TGTGCCAGCAGTTACTCGGTGCGGGGGGAGGAGCAGTACTTC
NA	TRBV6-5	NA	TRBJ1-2	CASSWGEEKGYGYTF	TGTGCCAGCAGTTGGGGGGAGGAAAAAGGGTATGGCTACACCTTC
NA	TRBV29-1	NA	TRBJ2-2	CSVALLVGGTGELFF	TGCAGCGTTGCACTCCTGGTGGGGGGCACCGGGGAGCTGTTTTTT
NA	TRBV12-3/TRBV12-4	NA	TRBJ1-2	CASLTVNYGYTF	TGTGCCAGCCTTACAGTTAACTATGGCTACACCTTC
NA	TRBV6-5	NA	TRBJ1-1	CASIEQNTEAFF	TGTGCCAGCATCGAGCAGAACACTGAAGCTTTCTTT
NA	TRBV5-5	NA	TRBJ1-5	CASSLRQTELAQHF	TGTGCCAGCAGCCTCAGACAGACGGAATTGGCCCAGCATTTT
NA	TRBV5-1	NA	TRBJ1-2	CASSFGGRVNGYTF	TGCGCCAGCAGCTTCGGAGGCAGAGTAAATGGCTACACCTTC
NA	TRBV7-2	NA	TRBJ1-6	CASSFSGAGAYNSPLHF	TGTGCCAGCAGCTTCTCCGGGGCAGGGGCCTATAATTCACCCCTCCACTTT
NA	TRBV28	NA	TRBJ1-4	CASTGGKRTNEKLFF	TGTGCCAGCACGGGGGGAAAGCGAACTAATGAAAAACTGTTTTTT
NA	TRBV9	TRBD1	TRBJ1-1	CASSRRTGTAEAFF	TGTGCCAGCAGCAGACGGACAGGGACGGCTGAAGCTTTCTTT
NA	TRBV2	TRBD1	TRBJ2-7	CASSETGAKSGEQYF	TGTGCCAGCAGTGAAACAGGGGCAAAGAGCGGCGAGCAGTACTTC
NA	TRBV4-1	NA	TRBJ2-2	CASSPEERARELFF	TGCGCCAGCAGCCCCGAGGAGCGGGCTAGGGAGCTGTTTTTT
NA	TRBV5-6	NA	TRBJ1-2	CASTLDSPNYGYTF	TGTGCCAGCACCTTAGACAGTCCTAACTATGGCTACACCTTC
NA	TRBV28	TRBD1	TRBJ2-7	CASFSRDRGHEQYF	TGTGCCAGTTTTTCCCGGGACAGGGGTCACGAGCAGTACTTC